This T cell receptor beta chain originates from a study of blood T cells in healthy people across ages. Overall study results and limits: It was found that TCR beta diversity correlated strongly with the percentage of naive T cells.

In regard to this clonotype: Antigen unknown.

The authors ran a second PCR of roughly 6 to 12 cycles using a sample-barcoded 5' primer and a J-beta primer mix. Tags on each cDNA molecule came from a template-switch adaptor with 12 random nucleotides. MiXCR, applied by TCRdb to the 5' RACE reads, yields one record per CDR3 protein. The sample lists 750,000 or so distinct CDR3 sequences; around 25% were seen once. There are 18 residues in the CDR3. V lost 6 bases, J lost 4 bases, and 14 bases stayed unmatched. Germline loops: CDR1 ENHRY, CDR2 SYGVKD. Peripheral blood samples of roughly 9.9 milliliters were drawn from each donor. These data were also filed under a second study, of T cells of mothers and their children. As that report states: Each child gave approximately 2.8 million TCR beta CDR3 reads (each mother, over 8.5 million).

V usage is TRBV10-3 and J usage is TRBJ2-7, with 14 positions matching TRBD2. The source of this sequence is a boy under 18 in good health. Sequenced input: blood. The CDR3 sequence: CAISARPGLAGDQYEQYF. The CDR3 coding sequence is TGTGCCATCAGCGCGCGACCGGGACTAGCGGGGGATCAGTACGAGCAGTACTTC.